This TCR beta chain was sequenced for a study of cytomegalovirus exposure and HLA in healthy donors. Generated by immunoSEQ multiplex PCR, the TCRdb table keeps only in-frame clones and is missing some. This table has over 200,000 clones, 80% to 90% appearing once. This TCR derives from a woman under 30 in good health and CMV-seronegative. The sequenced sample was PBMCs.

The CDR3 loop reads CATSDSFSSEAFF. The CDR3 coding sequence is TGTGCCACCTCGGACAGTTTTTCGTCTGAAGCTTTCTTT. This rearrangement joins TRBV27 to TRBJ1-1; TRBD1 is a possible D gene (6 bases). The V end lost 10 bases, the J end lost 6 bases, and 18 bases lay between the germline ends. This CDR3 contains 13 residues. Germline V CDR1 and CDR2: MNHEY, SMNVEV (reference sequence).